A single sample is the source of the 20 T cell receptor beta chains below, sequenced in a study of shared clonotypes between healthy human individuals. TCRdb keeps only in-frame clones here, not all; method: immunoSEQ multiplex PCR. The sample carries about 460,000 clones, over 60% recorded once. Sequenced material: PBMCs. The receptors come from a woman aged 35 to 49 in good health. Some clones in this sample may be carry-over from other donors' samples.

This clone appeared a single time. The CDR3 loop reads CASSQGRDRGLDEQYF. Here the CDR3 DNA reads TGTGCCAGTAGCCAAGGTAGGGACAGGGGGCTGGACGAGCAGTACTTC. The genes are TRBV19 and TRBJ2-7, with 12 bases identical to TRBD1. In germline, CDR1 is LNHDA, CDR2 SQIVND (reference sequence). Trimming cost V 6 bases and J 5 bases; bases outside gene matches: 11. The CDR3 is 16 residues long.

Written as DNA, the CDR3 is TGTGCCAGCAGTTTATACCTGAGGGGTGATGAGCAGTTCTTC. It specifies CASSLYLRGDEQFF. The chain uses TRBV27 and TRBJ2-1; tentatively, D is TRBD1 or TRBD2 (5 bases each). The CDR3 is made up of 14 amino acids. Deletions cut 1 base from V and 8 bases from J, with 12 bases between. CDR1 and CDR2 from the germline V gene are MNHEY and SMNVEV (reference sequence).

This clone was detected ten times or more. The J gene is TRBJ1-2, the V gene TRBV6-6; 9 bases line up with TRBD1. The CDR3 consists of 16 residues. From germline, CDR1 is MNHNY and CDR2 SVGAGI (reference sequence). The V gene end was trimmed by 5 bases and the J gene end by 7 bases; junction bases not matched to a gene: 14. The CDR3 DNA is TGTGCCAGCAGTCCAAACCACCCGGGACAGGGACCTGGCTACACCTTC. It specifies CASSPNHPGQGPGYTF.

Points on this clone: The sample contains more than one DNA sequence encoding this CDR3. The chain is built from TRBV10-3 and TRBJ2-7, with a weak D call TRBD2 (5 bases). Trimming took 0 bases from V and 2 from J, leaving 5 bases between them. From germline, CDR1 is ENHRY and CDR2 SYGVKD. The CDR3 covers 13 residues. The CDR3 bases are TGTGCCATCAGTGAGTCGGGAGCCTACGAGCAGTACTTC. Amino acids: CAISESGAYEQYF.

The chain carries TRBV29-1 and TRBJ2-5; perhaps D is TRBD1 or TRBD2 (6 bases each). CDR3 length equals 13 residues. Germline V gene sequence: CDR1 SQVTM, CDR2 ANQGSEA. With 6 bases removed from V and 7 bases from J, the gap between germline ends came to 18 bases. The CDR3 here is CSVLLGGLMTQYF. CDR3 DNA sequence: TGCAGCGTACTACTCGGGGGCCTAATGACCCAGTACTTC.

This chain joins TRBV6-6 and TRBJ2-4; D is uncertain. Trimming stripped 2 bases from V and 0 bases from J, with 2 bases between. CDR3 size: 13 residues. Germline CDR1 MNHNY, CDR2 SVGAGI (reference sequence). The CDR3: CASSYVAKNIQYF. DNA of the CDR3: TGTGCCAGCAGTTACGTAGCCAAAAACATTCAGTACTTC.

A note on this clone: It differs at one base from a far larger clone, so likely a read error. The same CDR3 is also encoded by other DNA sequences in this sample. V is TRBV18 and J is TRBJ2-1, with 7 nucleotides matching TRBD1. V shed 6 bases, J shed 9 bases, and the junction held 11 bases outside the gene matches. The CDR3 is 14 amino acids. Germline CDR1 reads KGHSH; CDR2 reads LQKENI. The CDR3 loop is CASSALDREGEQFF. Written as DNA, the CDR3 is TGTGCCAGCTCGGCTCTTGACAGGGAAGGTGAGCAGTTCTTC.

For this clone: A single base separates this from a much larger clone, so it may be a read error. The chain carries TRBV7-9 and TRBJ2-1, with D perhaps matching TRBD1 or TRBD2 (5 bases each). CDR3 length equals 14 residues. V was shortened by 1 base and J by 8 bases, with 12 bases between the two germline ends. Germline values: CDR1 SEHNR, CDR2 FQNEAQ (reference sequence). This CDR3 is CASSLGGPQYEQFF. Written as DNA, the CDR3 is TGTGCCAGCAGCTTAGGGGGACCTCAATATGAGCAGTTCTTC.

The rearrangement uses TRBV28 and TRBJ2-7; D is perhaps TRBD2 (6 bases). The germline V gene has CDR1 MDHEN and CDR2 SYDVKM. The CDR3 is 14 residues long. Between the trimmed V and J ends, which lost 7 bases and 7 bases, there was a span of 20 bases. The CDR3 nucleotides are TGTGCCAGCATCCCGACGGATACCGGGGGAGAGCAGTACTTC. It codes for CASIPTDTGGEQYF.

This clone has only a few counts. This chain uses TRBV19 with TRBJ2-1; 7 bases fit TRBD2. The CDR3 runs 15 residues. V was pared by 4 bases and J by 1 base, with 4 bases of the junction left unmatched. CDR1 LNHDA and CDR2 SQIVND come from the germline V gene (reference sequence). CDR3 sequence (DNA): TGTGCCAGTAGTAGGAGGGAGGGATCCTACAATGAGCAGTTCTTC. Translated: CASSRREGSYNEQFF.

In the case of this clone: A read error is possible here, since a much larger clone lies one base away. The identical CDR3 is also encoded by other nucleotide sequences in the sample. This rearrangement joins TRBV7-2 to TRBJ2-5, with 7 bases fitting TRBD1. The J call is uncertain, as TRBJ2-7 better fits the DNA end. The length of the CDR3 is 17 residues. Germline V lookup: CDR1 SGHTA, CDR2 FQGNSA. CDR3 protein: CASSLALSGGGNYEQYF. The CDR3 DNA reads TGTGCCAGCAGCTTGGCGCTATCAGGGGGTGGTAACTACGAGCAGTACTTC.

As DNA, the CDR3 is TGCAGCGTTGAAGGTCCAAGCGGGATTTCCTCCTACGAGCAGTACTTC. The encoded protein is CSVEGPSGISSYEQYF. The gene calls are TRBV29-1 and TRBJ2-7; TRBD2 aligns across 7 bases. V lost 1 base to trimming and J lost 0 bases; unmatched junction nucleotides: 9. Germline-derived CDR1 and CDR2 are SQVTM and ANQGSEA. The CDR3 runs to 16 residues.

In its sample, this clone was seen a few times. The chain carries TRBV5-8 and TRBJ1-5; D possibly corresponds to TRBD1 (6 bases). Germline V lookup: CDR1 SGHTS, CDR2 YDEGEE. CDR3 length: 16 residues. V was cut by 4 bases and J by 0 bases, with 14 bases left in between. The CDR3 coding sequence is TGTGCCAGCAGCCGAGGGGGAGGAGATAGCAATCAGCCCCAGCATTTT. Its protein product is CASSRGGGDSNQPQHF. Filled out from reference TRBV5-8 and TRBJ1-5, the complete variable domain reads EAGVTQSPTHLIKTRGQQATLRCSPISGHTSVYWYQQALGLGLQFLLWYDEGEERNRGNFPPRFSGRQFPNYSSELNVNALELEDSALYLCASSRGGGDSNQPQHFGDGTRLSIL.

The sample holds a few counts of this clone. A read error is the likely source, as a far larger clone sits one nucleotide away. The chain uses TRBV30 and TRBJ1-1; no reliable D call. This CDR3 region has 13 residues. With 2 bases removed from V and 0 bases from J, the gap between germline ends came to 7 bases. CDR1 is GTSNPN, CDR2 SVGIG, per germline (reference sequence). The CDR3 region has the DNA TGTGCCTGGAGTACTCGGGTGAACACTGAAGCTTTCTTT. As protein: CAWSTRVNTEAFF.

The chain uses TRBV18 and TRBJ1-1, with 7 bases matching TRBD1. V lost 6 bases and J lost 5; bases outside the gene matches: 6. CDR3 length equals 13 residues. Germline-derived CDR1 and CDR2 are KGHSH and LQKENI. The CDR3 protein is CASSSTGFTEAFF. DNA for the CDR3: TGTGCCAGCTCGTCGACAGGGTTTACTGAAGCTTTCTTT.

The chain combines TRBV7-2 with TRBJ1-5; D is ambiguous. Germline V lookup: CDR1 SGHTA, CDR2 FQGNSA. Trimming left V 5 bases short and J 5 bases short, with 10 bases between. The CDR3 is 13 residues long. The DNA for the CDR3 is TGTGCCAGCAGCACCGGATTAGATCAGCCCCAGCATTTT. Its translation: CASSTGLDQPQHF.

The chain couples TRBV7-8 to TRBJ2-3, with D possibly being TRBD1 (6 bases). In germline, CDR1 is SGHVS, CDR2 FQNEAQ. The CDR3 has 14 amino acids. The germline V and J ends were trimmed by 5 bases and 5 bases, with 14 bases remaining between them. The CDR3 DNA sequence: TGTGCCAGCAGCCCAGGTGGGGGCCTAGATACGCAGTATTTT. Its protein is CASSPGGGLDTQYF.

The gene calls are TRBV11-3 and TRBJ2-1; D is possibly TRBD2 (5 bases). This CDR3 contains 15 residues. The V end lost 0 bases, the J end lost 0 bases, and 6 bases lay between the germline ends. Looked up from germline, CDR1 is SGHNT and CDR2 is YENEEA. The CDR3 sequence is CASSLDGDSYNEQFF. CDR3 DNA: TGTGCCAGCAGCTTAGACGGGGACTCCTACAATGAGCAGTTCTTC.

This chain links TRBV29-1 with TRBJ2-7; the D gene is possibly TRBD2 (6 bases). The length of the CDR3 is 12 residues. Germline assignment: CDR1 SQVTM and CDR2 ANQGSEA. Trimming left V 4 bases short and J 4 bases short, with 11 bases between. The CDR3 region has the DNA TGCAGCGTTGCTCGTGGAGGGTACGAGCAGTACTTC. Protein: CSVARGGYEQYF.

Concerning this clone: A far larger clone is one nucleotide away, so this likely arose from a read error. The sample carries other DNA sequences with the same CDR3. J is TRBJ1-6 and V is TRBV30, with D possibly matching TRBD1 (5 bases). CDR1 and CDR2 from the germline V gene are GTSNPN and SVGIG (reference sequence). Trimming stripped 0 bases from V and 10 bases from J, with 13 bases between. The CDR3 has 14 residues. DNA of the CDR3: TGTGCCTGGAGTGTACATGGGGGGGACTCACCCCTCCACTTT. Translation gives CAWSVHGGDSPLHF.